The T cell receptor (beta chain) described here comes from a study of T cells in Graves' hyperthyroidism and ophthalmopathy. Trimming cost V 10 bases and J 7 bases, with 23 bases left between them. The germline CDR1 and CDR2 sequences are ENHRY and SYGVKD. This CDR3 spans 15 amino acids. Amplified TCR beta CDR3 regions derived from RNA transcripts. RT-PCR in the first round (using the HTBI primer set) targeted the TCR CDR3. MiXCR, applied by TCRdb to the multiplex PCR reads, yields one record per CDR3 protein. The table lists 650,000 to 850,000 distinct CDR3 sequences, 18% of them singletons. Newly diagnosed hyperthyroidism patients aged 18 to 65 years had disease lasting under 2 months. Out of over 7.5 ml of fresh peripheral blood came the PBMCs. Many counts were recorded for this clonotype.

The receptor comes from a woman aged 50 to 65 with Graves' hyperthyroidism that later progressed to Graves' ophthalmopathy. The sample comprised blood. The chain has TRBV10-3 and TRBJ2-1, with D perhaps TRBD2 (5 bases). The CDR3 here is CATKVAGDGLNEQFF. The CDR3 DNA reads as TGTGCCACCAAGGTGGCGGGTGATGGGTTAAATGAGCAGTTCTTC.